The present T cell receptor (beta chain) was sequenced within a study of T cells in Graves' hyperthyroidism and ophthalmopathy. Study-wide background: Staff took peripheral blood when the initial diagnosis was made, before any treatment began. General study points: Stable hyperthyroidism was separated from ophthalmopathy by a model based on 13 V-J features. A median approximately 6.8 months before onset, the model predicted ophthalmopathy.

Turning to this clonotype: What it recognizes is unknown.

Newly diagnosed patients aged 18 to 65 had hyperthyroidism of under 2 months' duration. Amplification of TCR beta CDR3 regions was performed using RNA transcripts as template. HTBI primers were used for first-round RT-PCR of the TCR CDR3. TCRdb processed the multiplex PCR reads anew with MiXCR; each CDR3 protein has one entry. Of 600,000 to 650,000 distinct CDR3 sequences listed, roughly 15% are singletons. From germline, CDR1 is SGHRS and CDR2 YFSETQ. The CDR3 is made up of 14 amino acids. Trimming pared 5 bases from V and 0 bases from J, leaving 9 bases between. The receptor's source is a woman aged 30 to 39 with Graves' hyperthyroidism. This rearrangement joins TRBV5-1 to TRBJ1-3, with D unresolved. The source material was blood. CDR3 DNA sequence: TGCGCCAGCAGTGGTCTCAGCTCTGGAAACACCATATATTTT. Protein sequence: CASSGLSSGNTIYF.